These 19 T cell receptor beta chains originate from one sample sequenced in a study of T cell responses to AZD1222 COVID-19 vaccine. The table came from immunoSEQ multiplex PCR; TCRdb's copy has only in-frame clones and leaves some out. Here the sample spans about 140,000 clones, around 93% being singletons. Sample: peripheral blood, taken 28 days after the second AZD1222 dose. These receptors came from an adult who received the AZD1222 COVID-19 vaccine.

The DNA of the CDR3 is TGTGCCAGCAGCGTAGGAGGTAGCGGGGGGGCTGGATACAATGAGCAGTTCTTC. It specifies CASSVGGSGGAGYNEQFF. The genes are TRBV9 and TRBJ2-1; TRBD2 matches 11 bases. The V and J ends lost 0 bases and 4 bases, in that order; junction bases with no gene match: 9. The length of the CDR3 is 18 residues. Germline values: CDR1 SGDLS, CDR2 YYNGEE.

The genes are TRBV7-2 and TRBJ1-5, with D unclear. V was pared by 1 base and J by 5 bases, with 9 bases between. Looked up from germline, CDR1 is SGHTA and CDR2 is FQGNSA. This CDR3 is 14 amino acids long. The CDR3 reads CASSLEQIYQPQHF. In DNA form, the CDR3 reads TGTGCCAGCAGCTTAGAGCAGATTTATCAGCCCCAGCATTTT.

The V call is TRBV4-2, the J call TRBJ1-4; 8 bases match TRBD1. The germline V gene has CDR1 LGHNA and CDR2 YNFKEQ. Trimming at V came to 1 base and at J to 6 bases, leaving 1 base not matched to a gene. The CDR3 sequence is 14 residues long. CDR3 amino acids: CASSQVTGDEKLFF. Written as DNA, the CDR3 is TGTGCCAGCAGCCAAGTGACAGGGGATGAAAAACTGTTTTTT.

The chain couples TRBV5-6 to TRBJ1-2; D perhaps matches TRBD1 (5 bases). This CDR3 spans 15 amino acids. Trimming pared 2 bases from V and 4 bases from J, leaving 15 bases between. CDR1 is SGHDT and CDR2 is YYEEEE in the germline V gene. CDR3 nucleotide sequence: TGTGCCAGCAGCTTAGAGGAGGGGCCAACCTATGGCTACACCTTC. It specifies CASSLEEGPTYGYTF.

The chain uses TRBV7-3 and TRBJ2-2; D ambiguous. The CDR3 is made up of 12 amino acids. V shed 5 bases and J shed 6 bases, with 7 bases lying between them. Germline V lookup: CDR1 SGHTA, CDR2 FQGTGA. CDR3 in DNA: TGTGCCAGCAGCGCGCAGCCCGGGGAGCTGTTTTTT. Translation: CASSAQPGELFF.

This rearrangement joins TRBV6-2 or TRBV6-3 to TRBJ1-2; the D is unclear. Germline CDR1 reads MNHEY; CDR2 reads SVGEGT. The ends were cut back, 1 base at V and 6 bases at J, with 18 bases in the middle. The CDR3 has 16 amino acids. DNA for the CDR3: TGTGCCAGCAGTTACTGGACGGGAAGGAGGGCTGATGGCTACACCTTC. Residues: CASSYWTGRRADGYTF.

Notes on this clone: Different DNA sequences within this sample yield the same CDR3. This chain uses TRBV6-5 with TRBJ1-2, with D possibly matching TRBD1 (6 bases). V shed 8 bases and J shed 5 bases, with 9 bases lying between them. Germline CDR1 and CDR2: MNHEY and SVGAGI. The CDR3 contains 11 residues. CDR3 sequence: CASSQGYGYTF. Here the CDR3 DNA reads TGTGCCAGCTCTCAGGGGTATGGCTACACCTTC.

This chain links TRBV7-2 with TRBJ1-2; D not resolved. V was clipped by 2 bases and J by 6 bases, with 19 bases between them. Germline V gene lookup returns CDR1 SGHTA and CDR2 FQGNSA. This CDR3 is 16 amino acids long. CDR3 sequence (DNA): TGTGCCAGCAGCTTATTAGTTATGTGGCGGGAGGATGGCTACACCTTC. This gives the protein CASSLLVMWREDGYTF.

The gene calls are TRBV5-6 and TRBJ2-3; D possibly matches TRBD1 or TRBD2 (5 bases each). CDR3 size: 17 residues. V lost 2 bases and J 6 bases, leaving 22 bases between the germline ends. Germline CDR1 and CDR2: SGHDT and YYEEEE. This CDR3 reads CASSLLYSGTVLDTQYF. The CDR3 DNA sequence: TGTGCCAGCAGCTTACTCTACAGTGGGACGGTCCTGGATACGCAGTATTTT.

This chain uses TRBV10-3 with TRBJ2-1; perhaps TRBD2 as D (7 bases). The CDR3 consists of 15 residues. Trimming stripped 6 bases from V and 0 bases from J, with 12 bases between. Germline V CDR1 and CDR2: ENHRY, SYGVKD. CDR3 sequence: CAISPGGSSYNEQFF. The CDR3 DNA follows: TGTGCCATCAGCCCGGGGGGCTCCTCCTACAATGAGCAGTTCTTC.

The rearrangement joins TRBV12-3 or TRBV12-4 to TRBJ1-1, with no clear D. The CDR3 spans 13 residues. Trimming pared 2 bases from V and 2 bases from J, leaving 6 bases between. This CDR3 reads CASSLQTNTEAFF. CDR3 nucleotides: TGTGCCAGCAGTTTACAGACAAACACTGAAGCTTTCTTT.

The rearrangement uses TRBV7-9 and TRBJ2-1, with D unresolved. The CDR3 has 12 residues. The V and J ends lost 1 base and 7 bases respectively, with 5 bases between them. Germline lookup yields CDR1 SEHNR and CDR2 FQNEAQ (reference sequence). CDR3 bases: TGTGCCAGCAGCTTAGTTGTTAATGAGCAGTTCTTC. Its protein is CASSLVVNEQFF.

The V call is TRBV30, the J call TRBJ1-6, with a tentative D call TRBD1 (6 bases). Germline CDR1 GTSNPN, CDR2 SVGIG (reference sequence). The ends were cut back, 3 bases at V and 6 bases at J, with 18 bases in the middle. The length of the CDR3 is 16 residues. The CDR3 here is CAWSATWTAINSPLHF. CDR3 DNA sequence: TGTGCCTGGAGCGCTACGTGGACAGCCATTAATTCACCCCTCCACTTT.

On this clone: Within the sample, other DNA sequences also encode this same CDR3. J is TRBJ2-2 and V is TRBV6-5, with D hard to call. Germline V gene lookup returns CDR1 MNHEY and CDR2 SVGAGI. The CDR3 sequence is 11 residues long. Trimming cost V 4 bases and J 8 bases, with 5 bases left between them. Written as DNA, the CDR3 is TGTGCCAGCAGTTTCCGGGGGGAGCTGTTTTTT. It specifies CASSFRGELFF.

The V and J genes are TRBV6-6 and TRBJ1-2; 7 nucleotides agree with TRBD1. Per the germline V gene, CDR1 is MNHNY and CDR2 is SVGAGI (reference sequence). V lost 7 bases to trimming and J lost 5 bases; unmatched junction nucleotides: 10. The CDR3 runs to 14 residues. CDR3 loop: CASTLRGQLYGYTF. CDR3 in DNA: TGTGCCAGCACCCTACGGGGACAGCTATATGGCTACACCTTC.

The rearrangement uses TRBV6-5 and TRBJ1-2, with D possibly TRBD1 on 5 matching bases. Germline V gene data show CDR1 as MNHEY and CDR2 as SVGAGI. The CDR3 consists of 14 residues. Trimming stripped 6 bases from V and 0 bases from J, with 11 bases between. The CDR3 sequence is CASSPNRPNYGYTF. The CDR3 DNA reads TGTGCCAGCAGCCCGAACAGGCCTAACTATGGCTACACCTTC.

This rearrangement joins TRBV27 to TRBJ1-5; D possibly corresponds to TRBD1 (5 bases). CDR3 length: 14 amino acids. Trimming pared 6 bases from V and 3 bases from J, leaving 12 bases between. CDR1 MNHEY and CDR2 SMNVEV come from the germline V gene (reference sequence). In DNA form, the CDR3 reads TGTGCCAGCAGATTTTCAGGGCTCAATCAGCCCCAGCATTTT. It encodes CASRFSGLNQPQHF.

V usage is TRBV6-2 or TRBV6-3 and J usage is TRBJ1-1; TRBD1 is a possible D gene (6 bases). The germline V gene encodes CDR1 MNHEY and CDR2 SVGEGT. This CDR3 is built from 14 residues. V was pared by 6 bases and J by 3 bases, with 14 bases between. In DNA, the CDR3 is TGTGCCAGCAGCCAACAGGGCAGGTACACTGAAGCTTTCTTT. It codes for CASSQQGRYTEAFF.

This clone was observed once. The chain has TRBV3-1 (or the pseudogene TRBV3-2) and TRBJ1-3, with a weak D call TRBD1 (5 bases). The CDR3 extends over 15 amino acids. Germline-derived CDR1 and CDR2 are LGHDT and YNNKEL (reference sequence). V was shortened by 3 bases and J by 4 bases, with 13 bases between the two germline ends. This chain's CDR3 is CASSQDIYKGNTIYF. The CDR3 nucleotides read TGTGCCAGCAGCCAGGACATTTATAAGGGAAACACCATATATTTT.